Sequencing of this T cell receptor beta chain was carried out in a study of patients and donors after allogeneic stem cell transplantation. The table lists this clonotype with many counts. TCRdb itself ran the RT-PCR reads through MiXCR, one entry per CDR3 protein. The profile covers some 230,000 distinct CDR3 sequences, with 13% to 15% appearing a single time and roughly 12% taken by the ten largest. Germline V lookup: CDR1 MNHEY, CDR2 SVGEGT. Between the trimmed V and J ends, which lost 1 base and 3 bases, there was a span of 7 bases. The CDR3 totals 14 residues. This clonotype was sampled from a human donor who was either an allogeneic HSCT recipient or a stem cell or donor lymphocyte infusion donor (not recorded which). It is not recorded whose cells these are; they may come from a transplant donor. The chain couples TRBV6-2 or TRBV6-3 to TRBJ1-5, with no clear D. Sequencing input: blood, either unsorted or a sorted T cell fraction (not recorded which). The CDR3 loop is CASSYFGVNQPQHF. The CDR3 nucleotides read TGTGCCAGCAGTTACTTCGGTGTCAATCAGCCCCAGCATTTT.